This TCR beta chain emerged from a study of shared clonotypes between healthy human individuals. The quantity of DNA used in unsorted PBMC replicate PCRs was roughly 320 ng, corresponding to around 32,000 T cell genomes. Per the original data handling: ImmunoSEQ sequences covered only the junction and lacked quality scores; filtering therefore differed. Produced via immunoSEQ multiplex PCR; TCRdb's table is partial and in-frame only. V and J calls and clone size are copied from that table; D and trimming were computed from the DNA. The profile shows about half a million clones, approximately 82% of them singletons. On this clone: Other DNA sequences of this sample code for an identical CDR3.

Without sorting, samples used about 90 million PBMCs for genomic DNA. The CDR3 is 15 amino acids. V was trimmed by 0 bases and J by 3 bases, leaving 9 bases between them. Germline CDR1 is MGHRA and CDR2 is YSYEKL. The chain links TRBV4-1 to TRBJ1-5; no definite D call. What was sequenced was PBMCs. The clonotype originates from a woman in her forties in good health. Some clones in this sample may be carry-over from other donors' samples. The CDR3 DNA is TGCGCCAGCAGCCAAGACTACCCTTACAATCAGCCCCAGCATTTT. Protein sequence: CASSQDYPYNQPQHF.